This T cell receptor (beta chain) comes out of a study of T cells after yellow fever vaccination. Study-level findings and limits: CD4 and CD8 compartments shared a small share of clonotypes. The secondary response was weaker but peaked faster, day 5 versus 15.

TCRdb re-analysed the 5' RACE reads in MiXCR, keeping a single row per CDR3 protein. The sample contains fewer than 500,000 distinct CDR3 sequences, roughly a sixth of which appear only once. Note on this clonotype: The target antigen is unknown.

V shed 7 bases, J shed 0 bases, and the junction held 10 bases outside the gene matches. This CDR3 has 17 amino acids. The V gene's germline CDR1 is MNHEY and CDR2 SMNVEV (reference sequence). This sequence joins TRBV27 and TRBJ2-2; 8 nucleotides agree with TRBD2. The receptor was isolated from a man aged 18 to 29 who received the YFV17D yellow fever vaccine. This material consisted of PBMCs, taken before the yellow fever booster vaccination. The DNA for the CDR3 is TGTGCCAGCAAAGTACTAGCGGTGCAGTCGAACACCGGGGAGCTGTTTTTT. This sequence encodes CASKVLAVQSNTGELFF.